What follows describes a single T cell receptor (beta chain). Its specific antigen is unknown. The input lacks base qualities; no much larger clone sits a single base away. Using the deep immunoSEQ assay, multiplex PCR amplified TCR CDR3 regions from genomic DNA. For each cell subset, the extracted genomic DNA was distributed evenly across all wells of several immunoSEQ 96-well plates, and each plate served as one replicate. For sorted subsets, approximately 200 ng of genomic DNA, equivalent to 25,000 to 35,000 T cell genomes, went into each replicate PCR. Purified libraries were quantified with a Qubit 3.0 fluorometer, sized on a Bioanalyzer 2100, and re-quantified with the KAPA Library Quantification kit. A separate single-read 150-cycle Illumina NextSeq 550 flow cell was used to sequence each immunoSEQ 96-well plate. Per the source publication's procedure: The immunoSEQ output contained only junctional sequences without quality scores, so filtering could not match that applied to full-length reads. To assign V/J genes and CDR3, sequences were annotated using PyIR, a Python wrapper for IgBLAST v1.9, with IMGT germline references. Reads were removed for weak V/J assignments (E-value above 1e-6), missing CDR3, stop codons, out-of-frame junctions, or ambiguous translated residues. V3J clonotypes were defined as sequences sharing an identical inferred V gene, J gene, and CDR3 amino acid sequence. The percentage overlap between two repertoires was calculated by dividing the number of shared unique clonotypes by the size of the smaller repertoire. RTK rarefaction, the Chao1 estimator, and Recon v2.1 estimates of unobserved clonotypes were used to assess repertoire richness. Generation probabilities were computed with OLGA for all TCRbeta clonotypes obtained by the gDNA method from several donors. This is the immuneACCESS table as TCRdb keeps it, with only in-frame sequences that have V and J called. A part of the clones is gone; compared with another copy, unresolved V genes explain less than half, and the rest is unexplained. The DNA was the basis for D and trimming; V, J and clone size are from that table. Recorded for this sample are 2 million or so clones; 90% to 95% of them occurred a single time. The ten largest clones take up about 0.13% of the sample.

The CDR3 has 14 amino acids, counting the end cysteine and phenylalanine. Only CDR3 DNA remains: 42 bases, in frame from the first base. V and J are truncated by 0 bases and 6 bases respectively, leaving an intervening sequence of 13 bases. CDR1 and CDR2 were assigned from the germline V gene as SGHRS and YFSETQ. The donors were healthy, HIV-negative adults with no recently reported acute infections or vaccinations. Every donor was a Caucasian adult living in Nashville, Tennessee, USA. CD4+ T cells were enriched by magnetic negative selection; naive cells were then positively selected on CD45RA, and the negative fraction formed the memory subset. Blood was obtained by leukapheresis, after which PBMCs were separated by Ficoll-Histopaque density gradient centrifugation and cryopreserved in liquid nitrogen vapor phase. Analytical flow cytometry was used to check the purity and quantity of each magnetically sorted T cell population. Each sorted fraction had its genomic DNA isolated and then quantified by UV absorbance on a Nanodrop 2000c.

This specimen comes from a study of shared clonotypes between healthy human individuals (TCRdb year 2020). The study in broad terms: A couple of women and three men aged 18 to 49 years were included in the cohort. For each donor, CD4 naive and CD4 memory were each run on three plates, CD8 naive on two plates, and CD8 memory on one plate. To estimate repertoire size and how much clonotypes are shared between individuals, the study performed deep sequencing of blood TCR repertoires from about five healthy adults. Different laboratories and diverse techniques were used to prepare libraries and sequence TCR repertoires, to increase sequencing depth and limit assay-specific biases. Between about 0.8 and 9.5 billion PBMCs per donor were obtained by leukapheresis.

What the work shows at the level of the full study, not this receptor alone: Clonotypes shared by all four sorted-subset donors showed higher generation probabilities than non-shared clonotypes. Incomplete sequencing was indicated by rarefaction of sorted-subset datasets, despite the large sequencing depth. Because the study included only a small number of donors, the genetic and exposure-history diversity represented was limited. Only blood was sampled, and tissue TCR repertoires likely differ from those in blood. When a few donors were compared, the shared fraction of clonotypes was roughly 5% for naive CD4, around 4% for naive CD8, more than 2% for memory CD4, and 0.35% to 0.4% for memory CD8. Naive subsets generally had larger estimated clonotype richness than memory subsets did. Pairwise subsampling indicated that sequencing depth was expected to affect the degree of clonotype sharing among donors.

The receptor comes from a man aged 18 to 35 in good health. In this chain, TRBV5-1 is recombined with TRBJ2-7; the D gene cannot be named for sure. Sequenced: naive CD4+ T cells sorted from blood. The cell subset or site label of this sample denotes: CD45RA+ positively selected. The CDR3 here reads CASSLEGPAAEQYF. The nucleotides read TGCGCCAGCAGCTTGGAGGGCCCCGCCGCCGAGCAGTACTTC.